What follows is one T cell receptor (beta chain) and its context. This specimen comes from a study of OX40 agonist ivuxolimab in advanced cancers. Data came from immunoSEQ multiplex PCR; TCRdb stores just in-frame clones and leaves some out. This table holds 30,000 to 40,000 clones, around nine tenths found once. Germline loops: CDR1 SGHDT, CDR2 YYEEEE. Trimming took off 4 bases at V and 7 bases at J, with 11 bases between the two ends. The CDR3 covers 12 residues. The sequence was collected from an adult with an advanced solid tumor such as melanoma, head and neck, liver or kidney cancer. V gene TRBV5-6 combines with J gene TRBJ2-5; D remains ambiguous. Sequencing used CD4+ or CD8+ T cells sorted from blood, obtained in a trial of the OX40 agonist ivuxolimab. Here the CDR3 reads CASSDGVGTQYF. The CDR3 DNA sequence: TGTGCCAGCAGCGATGGCGTCGGGACCCAGTACTTC.